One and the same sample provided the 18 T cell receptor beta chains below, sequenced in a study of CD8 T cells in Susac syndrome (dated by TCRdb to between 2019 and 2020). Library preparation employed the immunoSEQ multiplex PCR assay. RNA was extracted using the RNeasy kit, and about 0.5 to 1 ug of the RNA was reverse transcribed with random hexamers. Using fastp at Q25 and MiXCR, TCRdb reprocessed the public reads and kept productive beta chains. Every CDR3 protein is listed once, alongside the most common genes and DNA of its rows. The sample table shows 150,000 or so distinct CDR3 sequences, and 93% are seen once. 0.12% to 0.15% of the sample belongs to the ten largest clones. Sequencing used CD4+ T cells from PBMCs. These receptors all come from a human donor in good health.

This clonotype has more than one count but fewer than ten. The DNA for the CDR3 is TGTGCCAGCAGCATCGGGGGGGAAGAGACCCAGTACTTC. Encoded protein: CASSIGGEETQYF. The rearrangement uses TRBV7-9 and TRBJ2-5, with 8 positions matching TRBD2. CDR3 length: 13 amino acids. Germline V gene data show CDR1 as SEHNR and CDR2 as FQNEAQ (reference sequence). V dropped 5 bases and J dropped 3; count of bases not matched to a gene: 2.

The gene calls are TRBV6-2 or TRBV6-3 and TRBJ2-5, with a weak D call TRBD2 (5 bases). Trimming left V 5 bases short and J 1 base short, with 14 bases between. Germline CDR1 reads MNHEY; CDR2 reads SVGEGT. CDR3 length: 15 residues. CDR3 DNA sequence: TGTGCCAGCAGTATCCTGGGCAGCGGCCAAGAGACCCAGTACTTC. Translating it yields CASSILGSGQETQYF.

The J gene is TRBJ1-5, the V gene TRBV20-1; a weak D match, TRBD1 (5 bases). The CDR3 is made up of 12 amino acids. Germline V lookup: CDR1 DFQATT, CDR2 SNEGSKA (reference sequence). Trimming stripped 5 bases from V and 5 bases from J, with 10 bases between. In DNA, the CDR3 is TGCAGTGCTGGTCAGGGCGATCAGCCCCAGCATTTT. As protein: CSAGQGDQPQHF.

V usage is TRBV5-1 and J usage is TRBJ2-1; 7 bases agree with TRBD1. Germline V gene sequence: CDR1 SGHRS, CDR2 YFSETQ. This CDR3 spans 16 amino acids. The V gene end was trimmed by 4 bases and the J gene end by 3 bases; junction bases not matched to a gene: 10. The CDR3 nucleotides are TGCGCCAGCAGCATACAATGGGGACAGTTCTACAATGAGCAGTTCTTC. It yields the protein CASSIQWGQFYNEQFF. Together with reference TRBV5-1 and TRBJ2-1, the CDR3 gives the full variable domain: KAGVTQTPRYLIKTRGQQVTLSCSPISGHRSVSWYQQTPGQGLQFLFEYFSETQRNKGNFPGRFSGRQFSNSRSEMNVSTLELGDSALYLCASSIQWGQFYNEQFFGPGTRLTVL.

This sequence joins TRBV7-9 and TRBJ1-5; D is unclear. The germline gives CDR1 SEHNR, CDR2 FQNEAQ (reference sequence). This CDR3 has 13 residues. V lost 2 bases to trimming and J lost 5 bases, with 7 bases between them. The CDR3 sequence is CASSLRDDQPQHF. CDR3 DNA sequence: TGTGCCAGCAGCTTACGCGATGATCAGCCCCAGCATTTT.

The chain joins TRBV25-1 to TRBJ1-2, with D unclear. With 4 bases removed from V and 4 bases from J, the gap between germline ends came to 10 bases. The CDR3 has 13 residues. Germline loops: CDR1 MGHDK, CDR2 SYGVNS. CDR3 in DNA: TGTGCCAGCAGTGTCGGAAAGAGCTATGGCTACACCTTC. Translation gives CASSVGKSYGYTF.

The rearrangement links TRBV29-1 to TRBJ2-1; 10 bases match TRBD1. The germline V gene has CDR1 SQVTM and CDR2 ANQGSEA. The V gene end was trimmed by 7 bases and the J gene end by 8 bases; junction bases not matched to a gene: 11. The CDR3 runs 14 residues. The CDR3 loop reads CSGVDRGFFDEQFF. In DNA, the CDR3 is TGCAGCGGCGTGGACAGGGGGTTTTTCGATGAGCAGTTCTTC.

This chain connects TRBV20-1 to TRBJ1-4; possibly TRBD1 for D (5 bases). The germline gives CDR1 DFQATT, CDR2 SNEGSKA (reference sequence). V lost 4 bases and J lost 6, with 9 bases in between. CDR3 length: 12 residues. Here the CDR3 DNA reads TGCAGTGCTATCCAGGGATATGAAAAACTGTTTTTT. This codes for CSAIQGYEKLFF.

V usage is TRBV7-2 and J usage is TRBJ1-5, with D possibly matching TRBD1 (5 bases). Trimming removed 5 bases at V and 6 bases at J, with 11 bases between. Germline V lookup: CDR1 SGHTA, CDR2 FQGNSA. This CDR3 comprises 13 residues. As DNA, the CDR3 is TGTGCCAGCAGCGGGGGAGGGAGTCAGCCCCAGCATTTT. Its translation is CASSGGGSQPQHF.

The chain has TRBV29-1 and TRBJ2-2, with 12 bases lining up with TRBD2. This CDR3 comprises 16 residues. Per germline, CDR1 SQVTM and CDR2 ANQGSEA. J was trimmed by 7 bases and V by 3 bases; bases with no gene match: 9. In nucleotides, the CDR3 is TGCAGCGTTGATCCCCTAGCGGGGGGGCCGGGCGGGGAGCTGTTTTTT. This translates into CSVDPLAGGPGGELFF.

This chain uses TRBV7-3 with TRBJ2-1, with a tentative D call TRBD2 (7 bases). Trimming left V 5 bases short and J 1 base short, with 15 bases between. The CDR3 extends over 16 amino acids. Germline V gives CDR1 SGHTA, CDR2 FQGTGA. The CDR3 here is CASSPSGGASYNEQFF. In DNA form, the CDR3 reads TGTGCCAGCAGCCCTTCGGGGGGCGCGTCCTACAATGAGCAGTTCTTC.

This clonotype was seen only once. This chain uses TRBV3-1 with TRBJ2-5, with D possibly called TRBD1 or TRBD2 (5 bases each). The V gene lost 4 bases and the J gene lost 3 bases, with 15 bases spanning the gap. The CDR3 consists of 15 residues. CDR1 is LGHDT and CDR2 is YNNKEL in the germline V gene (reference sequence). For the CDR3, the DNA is TGTGCCAGCAGCCGGGGACCAGGGCGGGAAGAGACCCAGTACTTC. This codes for CASSRGPGREETQYF.

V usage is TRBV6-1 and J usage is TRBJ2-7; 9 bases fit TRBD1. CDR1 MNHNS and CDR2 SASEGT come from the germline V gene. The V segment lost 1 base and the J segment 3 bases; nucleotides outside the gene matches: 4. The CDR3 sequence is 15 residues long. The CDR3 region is CASSEEGQGHYEQYF. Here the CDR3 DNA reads TGTGCCAGCAGTGAAGAGGGACAGGGTCACTACGAGCAGTACTTC.

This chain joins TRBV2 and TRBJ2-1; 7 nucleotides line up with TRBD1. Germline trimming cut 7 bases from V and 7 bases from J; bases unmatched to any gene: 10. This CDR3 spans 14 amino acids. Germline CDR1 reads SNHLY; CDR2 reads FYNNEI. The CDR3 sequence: CASILRQGGNEQFF. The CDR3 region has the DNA TGTGCCAGCATCCTGCGACAGGGTGGGAATGAGCAGTTCTTC.

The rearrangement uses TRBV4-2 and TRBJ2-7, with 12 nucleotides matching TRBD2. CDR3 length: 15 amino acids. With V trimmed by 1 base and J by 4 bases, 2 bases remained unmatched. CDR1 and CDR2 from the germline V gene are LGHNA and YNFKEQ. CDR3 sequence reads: CASSQASGGAYEQYF. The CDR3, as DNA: TGTGCCAGCAGCCAAGCTAGCGGGGGGGCATACGAGCAGTACTTC.

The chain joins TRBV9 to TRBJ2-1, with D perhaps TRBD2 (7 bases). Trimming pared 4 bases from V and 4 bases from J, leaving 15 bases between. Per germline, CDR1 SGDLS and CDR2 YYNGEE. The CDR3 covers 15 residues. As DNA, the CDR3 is TGTGCCAGCAGCTCGGGGGCGGGGGATTACAATGAGCAGTTCTTC. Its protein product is CASSSGAGDYNEQFF. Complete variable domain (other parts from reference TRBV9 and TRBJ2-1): DSGVTQTPKHLITATGQRVTLRCSPRSGDLSVYWYQQSLDQGLQFLIQYYNGEERAKGNILERFSAQQFPDLHSELNLSSLELGDSALYFCASSSGAGDYNEQFFGPGTRLTVL.

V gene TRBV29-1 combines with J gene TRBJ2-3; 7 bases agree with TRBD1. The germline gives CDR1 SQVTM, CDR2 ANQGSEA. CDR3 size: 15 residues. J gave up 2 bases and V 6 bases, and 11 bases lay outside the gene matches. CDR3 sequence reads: CSVGPGTENTDTQYF. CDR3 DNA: TGCAGCGTGGGACCCGGGACAGAGAACACAGATACGCAGTATTTT.

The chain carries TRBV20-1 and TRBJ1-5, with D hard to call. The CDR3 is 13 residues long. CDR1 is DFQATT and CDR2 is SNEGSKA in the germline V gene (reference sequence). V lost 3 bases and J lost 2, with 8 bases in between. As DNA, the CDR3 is TGCAGTGCTAGGTGGCAGGGCAATCAGCCCCAGCATTTT. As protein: CSARWQGNQPQHF.